The clone carrying this T cell receptor (beta chain) was picked up a small number of times. Its antigen is currently unknown. The data originate from a study of cytomegalovirus exposure and HLA in healthy donors. In the study overall: Some 80 million unique TCR sequences came from HLA-typed donors in an early release. Of around 400 genotyped donors, 80% to 85% grouped in the Caucasian-associated ancestry cluster.

60 Vbeta and 13 Jbeta primers were used in PCR. The assay was immunoSEQ multiplex PCR, and TCRdb's table has in-frame clones only and misses some. The table includes 99,000 or so clones, 60% to 85% detected once. Study conclusions and caveats: TRBV6-2, TRBV6-3 and other indistinguishable V segments were excluded. V- and J-gene trimming of TCR beta was linked (in a later analysis) to a missense DCLRE1C variant.

Germline trimming cut 6 bases from V and 4 bases from J; bases unmatched to any gene: 6. CDR1 MNHEY and CDR2 SVGAGI come from the germline V gene. This CDR3 has 15 amino acids. The TCR originated in a man in his forties in good health and CMV-seronegative. This chain links TRBV6-5 with TRBJ2-1; 10 nucleotides align to TRBD1. The sequencing input was PBMCs. Written as DNA, the CDR3 is TGTGCCAGCAGCCAGGACAGGGGGTTTTACAATGAGCAGTTCTTC. The encoded protein is CASSQDRGFYNEQFF.